The next 20 T cell receptor beta chains were all read from a single sample in a study of persistence of HIV-infected CD4 T cells. The libraries were made with immunoSEQ version 4 in survey mode. The method was immunoSEQ multiplex PCR; TCRdb's version includes in-frame clones alone and lacks a portion of them. Found here are roughly 28,000 clones, roughly 80% of them singletons; the top ten hold about 0.75%. Their recognized antigens are unknown. Lysates of CMV-infected fibroblasts at around 10 ug/mL stimulated these cells. CD40L-negative CD69-negative CD45RO-high memory CD4+ T cells were sorted as populations depleted of antigen-responding cells. Sequencing was performed on CD4+ T cells sorted from PBMCs after approximately 20-hour stimulation, taken from a patient who received antiretroviral therapy. These receptors all stem from an adult woman with HIV who was CMV-seropositive.

The J gene is TRBJ2-3, the V gene TRBV11-3; 9 nucleotides align to TRBD1. Germline V CDR1 and CDR2: SGHNT, YENEEA. Trimming at V came to 5 bases and at J to 3 bases, leaving 6 bases not matched to a gene. The CDR3 consists of 15 residues. The CDR3 nucleotides are TGTGCCAGCAGCCCCGGGACAGGGACAACAGATACGCAGTATTTT. Translation gives CASSPGTGTTDTQYF.

This clone was picked up one time. The chain uses TRBV5-5 and TRBJ1-1; D unresolved. Trimming took off 2 bases at V and 11 bases at J, with 13 bases between the two ends. Germline-derived CDR1 and CDR2 are SGHKS and YYEKEE (reference sequence). This CDR3 region has 12 residues. CDR3 bases: TGTGCCAGCAGCTTTCTCAGCCTTGAGGCTTTCTTT. As protein: CASSFLSLEAFF.

This clone was seen only a few times. The chain uses TRBV6-4 and TRBJ1-1; D call uncertain. The CDR3 spans 14 residues. Deletions cut 5 bases from V and 4 bases from J, with 14 bases between. Germline values: CDR1 MRHNA, CDR2 SNTAGT. The CDR3 coding sequence is TGTGCCAGCAGTAGCACAAACCGGGTCACTGAAGCTTTCTTT. As protein: CASSSTNRVTEAFF.

The chain links TRBV7-9 to TRBJ1-3; no reliable D call. With 8 bases removed from V and 0 bases from J, the gap between germline ends came to 11 bases. The germline gives CDR1 SEHNR, CDR2 FQNEAQ (reference sequence). The CDR3 is made up of 14 amino acids. The CDR3 protein is CASGRTSSGNTIYF. CDR3 DNA sequence: TGTGCCAGCGGACGGACGAGCTCTGGAAACACCATATATTTT. Together with reference TRBV7-9 and TRBJ1-3, the CDR3 gives the full variable domain: DTGVSQNPRHKITKRGQNVTFRCDPISEHNRLYWYRQTLGQGPEFLTYFQNEAQLEKSRLLSDRFSAERPKGSFSTLEIQRTEQGDSAMYLCASGRTSSGNTIYFGEGSWLTVV.

Here the CDR3 reads CSVGAGLYGYTF. As DNA, the CDR3 is TGCAGCGTTGGAGCGGGGCTCTATGGCTACACCTTC. The chain employs TRBV29-1 and TRBJ1-2; D is perhaps TRBD1 (5 bases). This CDR3 contains 12 residues. V was trimmed by 4 bases and J by 4 bases, leaving 10 bases between them. The germline V gene has CDR1 SQVTM and CDR2 ANQGSEA.

The chain uses TRBV11-2 and TRBJ1-1; D gene unclear. The CDR3 totals 15 residues. CDR1 is SGHAT and CDR2 is FQNNGV in the germline V gene. V was shortened by 1 base and J by 11 bases, with 20 bases between the two germline ends. CDR3 amino acids: CASSLVSGLQAGAFF. In DNA, the CDR3 is TGTGCCAGCAGCTTAGTGTCCGGACTCCAAGCGGGGGCTTTCTTT. Variable domain in full (rest from reference TRBV11-2 and TRBJ1-1): EAGVAQSPRYKIIEKRQSVAFWCNPISGHATLYWYQQILGQGPKLLIQFQNNGVVDDSQLPKDRFSAERLKGVDSTLKIQPAKLEDSAVYLCASSLVSGLQAGAFFGQGTRLTVV.

This clone was seen a few times. CDR3 nucleotide sequence: TGTGCCAGTAGTATAGGGGGGAATCAGCCCCAGCATTTT. Translated: CASSIGGNQPQHF. The chain recombines TRBV19 with TRBJ1-5; TRBD1 is a possible D gene (5 bases). The CDR3 is 13 amino acids. The germline V gene encodes CDR1 LNHDA and CDR2 SQIVND (reference sequence). Deletions cut 1 base from V and 4 bases from J, with 5 bases between.

This clone was seen a few times. J is TRBJ1-2 and V is TRBV27, with 9 bases identical to TRBD1. The CDR3 contains 16 residues. Germline values: CDR1 MNHEY, CDR2 SMNVEV (reference sequence). V shed 7 bases and J 8 bases; nucleotides not matched to a gene: 17. This CDR3 is CASTKSNRGRGLGYTF. The CDR3 bases are TGTGCCAGCACCAAGTCGAACAGGGGGCGCGGGCTCGGCTACACCTTC.

V gene TRBV27 combines with J gene TRBJ2-3; D gene ambiguous. Germline CDR1 reads MNHEY; CDR2 reads SMNVEV (reference sequence). The CDR3 sequence is 14 residues long. The germline V and J ends were trimmed by 5 bases and 6 bases, with 15 bases remaining between them. CDR3 bases: TGTGCCAGCAGTCTCAACGGGCCCGCGGATACGCAGTATTTT. Protein product: CASSLNGPADTQYF.

The chain recombines TRBV19 with TRBJ1-1; D is unclear. Trimming removed 3 bases from V and 1 base from J, with 9 bases in between. Germline CDR1 LNHDA, CDR2 SQIVND (reference sequence). CDR3 size: 14 residues. CDR3 loop: CASSIGSSNTEAFF. CDR3 DNA sequence: TGTGCCAGTAGTATCGGGTCTTCGAACACTGAAGCTTTCTTT.

This sequence joins TRBV2 and TRBJ1-6; 9 bases agree with TRBD1. In germline, CDR1 is SNHLY, CDR2 FYNNEI. Trimming cost V 2 bases and J 10 bases; bases outside gene matches: 15. The CDR3 is 18 amino acids. The CDR3: CASSETGQGLSTSSPLHF. CDR3 sequence (DNA): TGTGCCAGCAGTGAAACGGGACAGGGCTTATCTACGAGCTCACCCCTCCACTTT.

This clone was counted a single time. This rearrangement joins TRBV2 to TRBJ1-5, with TRBD1 matching over 8 bases. V lost 5 bases, J lost 5 bases, and 5 bases stayed unmatched. The CDR3 contains 14 residues. Germline V gene data show CDR1 as SNHLY and CDR2 as FYNNEI. CDR3 sequence (DNA): TGTGCCAGCAGTCGGACAGGGAGGGATCAGCCCCAGCATTTT. Protein: CASSRTGRDQPQHF.

The rearrangement uses TRBV11-3 and TRBJ2-1, with TRBD2 matching 10 bases. This CDR3 has 15 amino acids. V shed 4 bases, J shed 7 bases, and the junction held 7 bases outside the gene matches. Germline V CDR1 and CDR2: SGHNT, YENEEA. CDR3 in DNA: TGTGCCAGCAGCTACCTAGCGGGGGCGGGAAATGAGCAGTTCTTC. This translates into CASSYLAGAGNEQFF.

V and J are TRBV27 and TRBJ2-2; D perhaps matches TRBD1 (6 bases). Trimming pared 4 bases from V and 4 bases from J, leaving 16 bases between. CDR3 length equals 16 residues. The germline V gene has CDR1 MNHEY and CDR2 SMNVEV (reference sequence). CDR3 amino acids: CASSSARAGVTGELFF. CDR3 coding DNA: TGTGCCAGCAGTTCAGCCCGGGCAGGGGTCACCGGGGAGCTGTTTTTT.

This chain links TRBV3-1 (or the pseudogene TRBV3-2) with TRBJ2-2; D might be TRBD1 or TRBD2, each matching 6 bases. V lost 5 bases to trimming and J lost 7 bases, with 17 bases between them. There are 15 residues in the CDR3. CDR1 is LGHDT and CDR2 is YNNKEL in the germline V gene (reference sequence). The CDR3: CASSVWGALDGELFF. The CDR3 DNA sequence: TGTGCCAGCAGCGTTTGGGGGGCGCTTGACGGGGAGCTGTTTTTT.

This clone has more than one count but fewer than ten. V is TRBV5-1 and J is TRBJ2-7; D might be TRBD2 (6 bases). The V gene's germline CDR1 is SGHRS and CDR2 YFSETQ. This CDR3 has 15 amino acids. The V end was cut by 1 base, the J end by 3 bases, with 14 bases between. DNA for the CDR3: TGCGCCAGCAGCTTGATGGGAGGAGGGAACTACGAGCAGTACTTC. Translating gives CASSLMGGGNYEQYF.

The chain recombines TRBV19 with TRBJ2-4, with D unclear. From germline, CDR1 is LNHDA and CDR2 SQIVND (reference sequence). Trimming left V 3 bases short and J 9 bases short, with 6 bases between. This CDR3 is built from 11 residues. CDR3 sequence (DNA): TGTGCCAGTAGTATCGCGAGCATTCAGTACTTC. It translates to CASSIASIQYF. Combining the CDR3 with reference TRBV19 and TRBJ2-4 gives the whole variable domain DGGITQSPKYLFRKEGQNVTLSCEQNLNHDAMYWYRQDPGQGLRLIYYSQIVNDFQKGDIAEGYSVSREKKESFPLTVTSAQKNPTAFYLCASSIASIQYFGAGTRLSVL.

This clone has only a few counts. Other nucleotide sequences from this sample produce the same CDR3. The chain has TRBV25-1 and TRBJ1-5; D remains unclear. V gave up 4 bases and J gave up 4 bases, with 5 bases separating them. Germline CDR1 and CDR2: MGHDK and SYGVNS. CDR3 size: 12 residues. The CDR3 reads CASSVGNQPQHF. CDR3 bases: TGTGCCAGCAGTGTTGGGAATCAGCCCCAGCATTTT.

This clone was counted once. V is TRBV27 and J is TRBJ2-5; TRBD1 matches 9 bases. This CDR3 is 15 amino acids long. The V segment lost 8 bases and the J segment 5 bases; nucleotides outside the gene matches: 12. Germline V lookup: CDR1 MNHEY, CDR2 SMNVEV (reference sequence). CDR3 DNA: TGTGCCAGCGGCGGGACAGGGTCCGTGGCGGAGACCCAGTACTTC. Residues: CASGGTGSVAETQYF.

The J gene is TRBJ2-7, the V gene TRBV6-5, with D perhaps matching TRBD1 (6 bases). CDR3 length equals 16 residues. Trimming shortened V by 2 bases and J by 0 bases, and 14 bases separated the two germline ends. Per the germline V gene, CDR1 is MNHEY and CDR2 is SVGAGI. CDR3 bases: TGTGCCAGCAGTTACATGGCAGGGGCCCTCTCCTACGAGCAGTACGTC. Protein: CASSYMAGALSYEQYV.